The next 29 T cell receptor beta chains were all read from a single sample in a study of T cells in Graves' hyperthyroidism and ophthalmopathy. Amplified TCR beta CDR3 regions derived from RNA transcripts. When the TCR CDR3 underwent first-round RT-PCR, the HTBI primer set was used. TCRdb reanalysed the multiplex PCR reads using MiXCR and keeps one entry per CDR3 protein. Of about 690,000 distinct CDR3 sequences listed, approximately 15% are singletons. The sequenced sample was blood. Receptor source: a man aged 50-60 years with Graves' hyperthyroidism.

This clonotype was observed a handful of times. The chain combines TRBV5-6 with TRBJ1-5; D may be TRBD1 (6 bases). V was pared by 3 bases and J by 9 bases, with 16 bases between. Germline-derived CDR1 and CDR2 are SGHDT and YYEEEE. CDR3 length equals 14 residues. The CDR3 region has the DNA TGTGCCAGCAGCTCTCTACAGGGTAAAGGGCCCCAGCATTTT. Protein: CASSSLQGKGPQHF.

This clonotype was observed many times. CDR3: CASRVGGPTFSDTQYF. CDR3 coding DNA: TGTGCCAGCAGGGTCGGAGGCCCGACGTTCTCAGATACGCAGTATTTT. V usage is TRBV2 and J usage is TRBJ2-3; TRBD2 is a possible D gene (5 bases). The CDR3 runs to 16 residues. Trimming removed 6 bases at V and 4 bases at J, with 20 bases between. Germline V gene sequence: CDR1 SNHLY, CDR2 FYNNEI.

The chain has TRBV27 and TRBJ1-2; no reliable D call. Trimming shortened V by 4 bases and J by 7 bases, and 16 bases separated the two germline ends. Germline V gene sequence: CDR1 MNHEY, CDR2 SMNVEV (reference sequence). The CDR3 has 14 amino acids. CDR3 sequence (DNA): TGTGCCAGCAGTTCGCGGGCCCTGGCTGCTGGCTACACCTTC. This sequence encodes CASSSRALAAGYTF.

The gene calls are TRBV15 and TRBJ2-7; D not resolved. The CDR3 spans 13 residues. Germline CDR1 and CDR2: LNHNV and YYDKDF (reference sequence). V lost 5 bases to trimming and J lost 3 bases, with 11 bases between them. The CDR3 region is CATSSGSFYEQYF. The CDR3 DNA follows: TGTGCCACCAGCTCCGGATCCTTCTACGAGCAGTACTTC.

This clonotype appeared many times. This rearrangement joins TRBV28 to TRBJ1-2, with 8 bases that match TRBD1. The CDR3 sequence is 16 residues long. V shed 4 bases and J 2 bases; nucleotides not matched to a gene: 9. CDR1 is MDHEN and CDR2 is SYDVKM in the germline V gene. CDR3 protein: CASSSFQGASNYGYTF. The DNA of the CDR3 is TGTGCCAGCAGTTCATTCCAGGGGGCAAGCAACTATGGCTACACCTTC.

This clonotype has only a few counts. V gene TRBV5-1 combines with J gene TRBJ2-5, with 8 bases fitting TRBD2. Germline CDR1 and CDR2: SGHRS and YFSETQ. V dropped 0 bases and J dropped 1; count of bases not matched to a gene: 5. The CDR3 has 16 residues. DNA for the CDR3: TGCGCCAGCAGCTTGGCGGGAGGGATCAGCCAAGAGACCCAGTACTTC. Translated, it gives CASSLAGGISQETQYF.

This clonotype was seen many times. The CDR3 sequence: CASSLDRGRDTGELFF. In DNA form, the CDR3 reads TGCGCCAGCAGCTTGGACAGGGGGCGAGATACCGGGGAGCTGTTTTTT. V and J are TRBV5-1 and TRBJ2-2; 9 bases match TRBD1. The germline V gene encodes CDR1 SGHRS and CDR2 YFSETQ. The length of the CDR3 is 16 residues. V lost 0 bases and J lost 5; bases outside the gene matches: 5.

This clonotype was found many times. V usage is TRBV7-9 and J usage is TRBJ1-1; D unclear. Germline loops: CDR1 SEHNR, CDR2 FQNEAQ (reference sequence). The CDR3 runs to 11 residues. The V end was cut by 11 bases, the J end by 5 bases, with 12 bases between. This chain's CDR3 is CAGRVGTEAFF. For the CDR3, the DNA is TGTGCCGGAAGGGTTGGGACTGAAGCTTTCTTT.

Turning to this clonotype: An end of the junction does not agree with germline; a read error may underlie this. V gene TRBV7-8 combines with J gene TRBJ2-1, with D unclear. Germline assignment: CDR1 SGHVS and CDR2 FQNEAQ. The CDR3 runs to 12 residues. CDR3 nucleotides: TGTGCCAGCAGCTTATCCTTCAATGAGCAGTTCTTC. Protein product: CASSLSFNEQFF.

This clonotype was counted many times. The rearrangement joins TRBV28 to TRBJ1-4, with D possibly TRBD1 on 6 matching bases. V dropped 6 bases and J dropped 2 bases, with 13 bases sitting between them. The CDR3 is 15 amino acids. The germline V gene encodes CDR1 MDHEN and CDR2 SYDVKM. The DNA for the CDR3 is TGTGCCAGCAGCCGAACAGGGTATACTAATGAAAAACTGTTTTTT. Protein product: CASSRTGYTNEKLFF. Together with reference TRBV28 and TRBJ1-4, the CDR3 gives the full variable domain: DVKVTQSSRYLVKRTGEKVFLECVQDMDHENMFWYRQDPGLGLRLIYFSYDVKMKEKGDIPEGYSVSREKKERFSLILESASTNQTSMYLCASSRTGYTNEKLFFGSGTQLSVL.

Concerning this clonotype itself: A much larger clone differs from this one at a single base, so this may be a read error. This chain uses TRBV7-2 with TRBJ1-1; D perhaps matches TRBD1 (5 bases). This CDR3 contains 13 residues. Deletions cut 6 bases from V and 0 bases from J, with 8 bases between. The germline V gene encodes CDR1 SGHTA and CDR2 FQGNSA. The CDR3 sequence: CASRVTVNTEAFF. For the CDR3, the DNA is TGTGCCAGCAGAGTGACAGTGAACACTGAAGCTTTCTTT.

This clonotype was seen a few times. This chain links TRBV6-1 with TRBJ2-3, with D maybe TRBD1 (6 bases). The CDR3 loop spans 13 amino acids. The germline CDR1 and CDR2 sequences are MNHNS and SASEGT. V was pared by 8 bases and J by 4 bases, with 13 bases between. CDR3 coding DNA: TGTGCCAGCCAGGGGTACGTCCCAGATACGCAGTATTTT. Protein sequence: CASQGYVPDTQYF.

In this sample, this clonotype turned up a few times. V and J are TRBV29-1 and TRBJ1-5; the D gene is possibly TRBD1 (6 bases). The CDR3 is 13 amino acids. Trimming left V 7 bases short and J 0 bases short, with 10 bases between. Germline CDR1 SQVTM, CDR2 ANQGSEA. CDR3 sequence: CSGQENSNQPQHF. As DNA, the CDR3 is TGCAGCGGACAGGAAAATAGCAATCAGCCCCAGCATTTT.

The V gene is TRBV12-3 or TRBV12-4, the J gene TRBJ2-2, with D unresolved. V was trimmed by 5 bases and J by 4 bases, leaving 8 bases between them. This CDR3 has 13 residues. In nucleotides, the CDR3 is TGTGCCAGCAGTAACTATCGCACCGGGGAGCTGTTTTTT. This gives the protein CASSNYRTGELFF.

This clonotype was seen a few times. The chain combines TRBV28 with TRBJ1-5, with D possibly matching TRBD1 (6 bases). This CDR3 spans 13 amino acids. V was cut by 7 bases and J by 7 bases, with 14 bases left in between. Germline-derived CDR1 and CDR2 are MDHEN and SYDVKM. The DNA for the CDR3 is TGTGCCAGCAACCCCAGGGGCTGGCAGCCCCAGCATTTT. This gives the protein CASNPRGWQPQHF.

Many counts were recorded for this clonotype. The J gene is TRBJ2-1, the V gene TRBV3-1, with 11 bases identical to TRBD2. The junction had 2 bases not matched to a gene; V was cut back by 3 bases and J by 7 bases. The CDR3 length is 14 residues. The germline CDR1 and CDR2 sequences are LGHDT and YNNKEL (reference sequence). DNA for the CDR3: TGTGCCAGCAGCCACCGGACTAGCGGGAATGAGCAGTTCTTC. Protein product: CASSHRTSGNEQFF.

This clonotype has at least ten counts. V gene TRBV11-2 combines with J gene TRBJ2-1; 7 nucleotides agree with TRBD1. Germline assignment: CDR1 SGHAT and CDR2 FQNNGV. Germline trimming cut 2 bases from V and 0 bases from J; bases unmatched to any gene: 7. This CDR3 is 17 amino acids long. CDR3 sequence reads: CASSLSRDSLSYNEQFF. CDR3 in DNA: TGTGCCAGCAGCTTATCCCGGGACAGTCTCTCCTACAATGAGCAGTTCTTC.

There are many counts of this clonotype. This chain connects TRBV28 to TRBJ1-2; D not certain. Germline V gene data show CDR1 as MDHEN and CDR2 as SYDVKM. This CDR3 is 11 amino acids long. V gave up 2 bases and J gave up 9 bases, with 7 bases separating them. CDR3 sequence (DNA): TGTGCCAGCAGTTTACAGGCCCGCTACACCTTC. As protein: CASSLQARYTF.

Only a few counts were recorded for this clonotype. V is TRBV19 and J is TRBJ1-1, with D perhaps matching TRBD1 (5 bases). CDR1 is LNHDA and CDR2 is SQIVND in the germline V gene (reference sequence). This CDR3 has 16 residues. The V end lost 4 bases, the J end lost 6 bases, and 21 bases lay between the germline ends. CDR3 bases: TGTGCCAGTAGTAAGACGACAGTTCGTCTGGGGGCTGAAGCTTTCTTT. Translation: CASSKTTVRLGAEAFF. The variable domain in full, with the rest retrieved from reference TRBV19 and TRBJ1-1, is DGGITQSPKYLFRKEGQNVTLSCEQNLNHDAMYWYRQDPGQGLRLIYYSQIVNDFQKGDIAEGYSVSREKKESFPLTVTSAQKNPTAFYLCASSKTTVRLGAEAFFGQGTRLTVV.

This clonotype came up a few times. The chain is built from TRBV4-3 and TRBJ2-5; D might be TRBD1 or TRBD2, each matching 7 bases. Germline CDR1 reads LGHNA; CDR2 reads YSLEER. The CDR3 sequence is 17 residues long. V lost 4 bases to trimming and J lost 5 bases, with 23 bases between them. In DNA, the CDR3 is TGCGCCAGCAGCCCCGGATTGAACCGACAGGGAGGGGAGACCCAGTACTTC. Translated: CASSPGLNRQGGETQYF.

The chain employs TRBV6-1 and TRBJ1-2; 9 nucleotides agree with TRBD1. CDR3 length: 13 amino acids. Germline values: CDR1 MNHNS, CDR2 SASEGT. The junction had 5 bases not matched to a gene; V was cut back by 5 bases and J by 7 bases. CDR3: CASSRTGGTGYTF. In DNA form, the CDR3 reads TGTGCCAGCAGTCGTACAGGGGGCACTGGCTACACCTTC.

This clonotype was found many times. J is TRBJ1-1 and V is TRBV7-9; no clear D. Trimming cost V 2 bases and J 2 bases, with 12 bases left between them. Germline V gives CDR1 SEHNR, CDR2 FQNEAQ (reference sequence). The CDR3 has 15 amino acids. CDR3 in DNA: TGTGCCAGCAGCTTAACAGCAGTCAGCAACACTGAAGCTTTCTTT. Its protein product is CASSLTAVSNTEAFF.

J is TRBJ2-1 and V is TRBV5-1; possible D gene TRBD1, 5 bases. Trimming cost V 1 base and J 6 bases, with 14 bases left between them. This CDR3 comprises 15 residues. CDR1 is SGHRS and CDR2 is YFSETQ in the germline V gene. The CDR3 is CASSLSRVLINEQFF. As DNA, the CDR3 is TGCGCCAGCAGCTTGTCCAGGGTGTTAATCAATGAGCAGTTCTTC.

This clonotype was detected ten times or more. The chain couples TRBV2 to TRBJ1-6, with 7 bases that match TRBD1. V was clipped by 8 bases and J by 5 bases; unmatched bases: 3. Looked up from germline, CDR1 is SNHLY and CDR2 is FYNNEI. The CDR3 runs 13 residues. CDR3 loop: CASLGQNNSPLHF. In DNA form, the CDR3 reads TGTGCCAGCCTGGGACAGAATAATTCACCCCTCCACTTT.

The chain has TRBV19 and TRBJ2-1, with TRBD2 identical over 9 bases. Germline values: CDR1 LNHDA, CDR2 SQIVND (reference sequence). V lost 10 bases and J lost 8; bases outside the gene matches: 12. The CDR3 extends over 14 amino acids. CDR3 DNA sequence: TGTGCCACCCGGGCGGGAGGGTCCGGATATGAGCAGTTCTTC. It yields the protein CATRAGGSGYEQFF.

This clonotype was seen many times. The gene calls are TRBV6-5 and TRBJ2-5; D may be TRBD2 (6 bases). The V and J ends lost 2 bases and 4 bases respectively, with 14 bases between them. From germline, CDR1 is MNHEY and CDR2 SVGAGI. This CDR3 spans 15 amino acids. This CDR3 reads CASSYSDGLPETQYF. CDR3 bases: TGTGCCAGCAGTTACAGTGACGGACTACCAGAGACCCAGTACTTC.

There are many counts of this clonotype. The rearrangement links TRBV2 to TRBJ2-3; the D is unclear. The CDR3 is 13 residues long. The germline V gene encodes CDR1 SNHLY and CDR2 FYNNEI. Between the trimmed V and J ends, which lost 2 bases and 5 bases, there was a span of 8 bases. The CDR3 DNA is TGTGCCAGCAGTGAACCATTCGGAGATACGCAGTATTTT. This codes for CASSEPFGDTQYF.

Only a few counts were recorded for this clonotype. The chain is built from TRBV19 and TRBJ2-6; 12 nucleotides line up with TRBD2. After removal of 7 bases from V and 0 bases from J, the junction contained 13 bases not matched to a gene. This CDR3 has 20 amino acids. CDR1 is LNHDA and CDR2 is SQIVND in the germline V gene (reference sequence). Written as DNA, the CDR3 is TGTGCCAGTACCAAGGTGGGACTAGCGGGCATGGACTCTGGGGCCAACGTCCTGACTTTC. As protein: CASTKVGLAGMDSGANVLTF.

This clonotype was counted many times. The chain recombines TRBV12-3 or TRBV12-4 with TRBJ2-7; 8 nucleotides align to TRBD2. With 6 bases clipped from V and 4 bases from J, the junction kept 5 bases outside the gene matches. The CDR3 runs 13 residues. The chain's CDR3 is CASRSGSEYEQYF. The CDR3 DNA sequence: TGTGCCAGCAGGAGCGGGAGCGAATACGAGCAGTACTTC.